The T cell receptor (beta chain) under discussion was sequenced for a study of blood T cell repertoires in COVID-19. Study information: Samples representing acute and convalescent COVID-19 were sourced from the United States, Italy and Spain.

The CDR3 has 13 amino acids. Germline V CDR1 and CDR2: MNHEY, SVGAGI. The trim removed 6 bases at V and 5 bases at J, leaving 2 bases unmatched. Using immunoSEQ multiplex PCR, the repertoire was profiled, and TCRdb retains in-frame clones only, with some absent. The sample lists around 170,000 clones; 85% to 90% were seen once. Regarding this clone: Possible read error: a much larger clone is one base away. Distinct nucleotide sequences in the sample also encode this CDR3.

The specimen was peripheral blood. The TCR comes from a woman in her 30s with active or convalescent COVID-19. The genes are TRBV6-5 and TRBJ1-5; 9 bases agree with TRBD1. CDR3 residues: CASSRTGDQPQHF. CDR3 DNA: TGTGCCAGCAGCCGGACAGGGGATCAGCCCCAGCATTTT.